This T cell receptor (beta chain) was observed in a study of T cells in Graves' hyperthyroidism and ophthalmopathy. Fresh peripheral blood, 9.5 to 10 ml of it, supplied the PBMCs. TCR beta CDR3 region amplification was performed from RNA transcripts. An initial round of RT-PCR targeting the TCR CDR3 relied on the HTBI primer set. TCRdb reprocessed the multiplex PCR reads with MiXCR, giving one entry per CDR3 protein. The sample records 450,000 to 550,000 distinct CDR3 sequences, around a quarter being singletons. There are a few counts of this clonotype. V was cut by 0 bases and J by 9 bases, with 12 bases left in between. This CDR3 spans 14 amino acids. Germline V gene lookup returns CDR1 DFQATT and CDR2 SNEGSKA (reference sequence).

What was sequenced was blood. The clonotype originates from a woman aged 30 to 39 with Graves' ophthalmopathy. V usage is TRBV20-1 and J usage is TRBJ1-6; TRBD1 might be the D (5 bases). The CDR3 loop reads CSARDGRGSSPLHF. The DNA of the CDR3 is TGCAGTGCTAGAGATGGGCGGGGGAGTTCACCCCTCCACTTT.